The clone carrying this T cell receptor beta chain occurred once. These data originate in a study of shared clonotypes between healthy human individuals. Each PCR replicate run on unsorted PBMC took in about 0.3 ug DNA, some 28,000 T cell genomes. Produced via immunoSEQ multiplex PCR; TCRdb's table is partial and in-frame only. Of hundreds of thousands of clones in the sample, around 78% were seen once. The germline gives CDR1 SGHRS, CDR2 YFSETQ. Trimming left V 4 bases short and J 1 base short, with 18 bases between. The CDR3 runs 17 residues. Material: PBMCs. The clonotype was recovered from a middle-aged woman in good health. Some clones in this sample may be carry-over from other donors' samples. This chain uses TRBV5-1 with TRBJ2-4; D perhaps matches TRBD2 (6 bases). The CDR3 here is CASSPRRDSTAKNIQYF. The CDR3 DNA reads as TGCGCCAGCAGCCCCCGACGGGACTCTACGGCCAAAAACATTCAGTACTTC. The whole variable domain, remainder taken from reference TRBV5-1 and TRBJ2-4, is KAGVTQTPRYLIKTRGQQVTLSCSPISGHRSVSWYQQTPGQGLQFLFEYFSETQRNKGNFPGRFSGRQFSNSRSEMNVSTLELGDSALYLCASSPRRDSTAKNIQYFGAGTRLSVL.